A single sample gave rise to the 20 T cell receptor beta chains below, sequenced in a study of cytomegalovirus exposure and HLA in healthy donors. Only in-frame clones appear in the TCRdb table, and some are missing; sequencing was by immunoSEQ multiplex PCR. The sample records 250,000 or so clones, approximately 87% being singletons. The sample consisted of PBMCs. These receptors were obtained from a man between 18 and 29 years old in good health and CMV-seronegative.

This clone has just one count. The V gene is TRBV19, the J gene TRBJ1-2; D is perhaps TRBD1 (5 bases). Trimming removed 5 bases from V and 2 bases from J, with 9 bases in between. Germline V gene lookup returns CDR1 LNHDA and CDR2 SQIVND (reference sequence). This CDR3 spans 13 amino acids. The CDR3 loop is CASSSGWNYGYTF. For the CDR3, the DNA is TGTGCCAGTAGTTCAGGGTGGAACTATGGCTACACCTTC.

The genes are TRBV2 and TRBJ1-2, with TRBD1 identical over 7 bases. CDR3 length: 14 amino acids. CDR1 is SNHLY, CDR2 FYNNEI, per germline. V trimming: 4 bases; J trimming: 6 bases; junction bases outside the gene matches: 8. CDR3 sequence (DNA): TGTGCCAGCAGTGGAATGAGGGGACAGAATGGCTACACCTTC. This gives the protein CASSGMRGQNGYTF.

The J gene is TRBJ1-4, the V gene TRBV19, with 11 nucleotides matching TRBD1. CDR1 LNHDA and CDR2 SQIVND come from the germline V gene (reference sequence). The CDR3 has 13 amino acids. Losses at the gene ends were 10 bases for V and 10 bases for J; bases not matched to a gene: 8. CDR3 nucleotides: TGTGCCACTCGGGGACAGGGGGTCGGAAAACTGTTTTTT. It yields the protein CATRGQGVGKLFF.

The gene calls are TRBV7-6 and TRBJ1-2; TRBD1 aligns across 8 bases. The germline gives CDR1 SGHVS, CDR2 FNYEAQ. The CDR3 consists of 14 residues. V lost 5 bases and J lost 7; bases outside the gene matches: 9. CDR3 sequence: CASSPGTGSVGYTF. CDR3 in DNA: TGTGCCAGCAGCCCCGGGACAGGCTCCGTTGGCTACACCTTC.

The CDR3 nucleotides are TGTGCCAGCAGCCTAGACAGGGATCAGCCCCAGCATTTT. Residues: CASSLDRDQPQHF. This chain joins TRBV7-6 and TRBJ1-5, with 7 positions matching TRBD1. V lost 5 bases and J lost 5; bases outside the gene matches: 3. The V gene's germline CDR1 is SGHVS and CDR2 FNYEAQ. The CDR3 sequence is 13 residues long.

J is TRBJ2-5 and V is TRBV7-2; 12 bases line up with TRBD2. Germline lookup yields CDR1 SGHTA and CDR2 FQGNSA. V lost 0 bases and J lost 5; bases outside the gene matches: 1. There are 15 residues in the CDR3. CDR3 coding DNA: TGTGCCAGCAGCTTAGCCGGGACTAGCGGGGAGACCCAGTACTTC. This translates into CASSLAGTSGETQYF.

The rearrangement joins TRBV28 to TRBJ1-4, with D maybe TRBD1 (6 bases). The V and J ends lost 6 bases and 4 bases respectively, with 12 bases between them. CDR3 length: 14 residues. CDR1 is MDHEN, CDR2 SYDVKM, per germline. The DNA for the CDR3 is TGTGCCAGCAGCGACAGGTTGAATAATGAAAAACTGTTTTTT. Translating gives CASSDRLNNEKLFF.

The chain carries TRBV2 and TRBJ2-1; D is possibly TRBD2 (6 bases). The germline V gene encodes CDR1 SNHLY and CDR2 FYNNEI. V lost 10 bases and J lost 8, with 18 bases in between. The CDR3 has 13 amino acids. CDR3 in DNA: TGTGCCATCCTACCGGGACGCGGGGATGAGCAGTTCTTC. This sequence encodes CAILPGRGDEQFF.

This chain uses TRBV9 with TRBJ2-5; no reliable D call. CDR3 length: 15 residues. V was trimmed by 1 base and J by 1 base, leaving 11 bases between them. Germline V gene data show CDR1 as SGDLS and CDR2 as YYNGEE. CDR3 DNA sequence: TGTGCCAGCAGCGTATCAACCCACTCCCAAGAGACCCAGTACTTC. Translation: CASSVSTHSQETQYF.

This chain joins TRBV5-4 and TRBJ2-2; TRBD1 matches at 9 bases. CDR3 length equals 16 residues. V trimming: 5 bases; J trimming: 6 bases; junction bases outside the gene matches: 11. Germline V CDR1 and CDR2: SGHNT, YYREEE (reference sequence). The CDR3 region is CASSQPGQGVAGELFF. CDR3 in DNA: TGTGCCAGCAGTCAACCGGGACAGGGAGTCGCCGGGGAGCTGTTTTTT.

This chain uses TRBV27 with TRBJ2-2, with D possibly matching TRBD2 (5 bases). V gave up 7 bases and J gave up 6 bases, with 15 bases separating them. Germline V lookup: CDR1 MNHEY, CDR2 SMNVEV (reference sequence). CDR3 size: 14 residues. CDR3 sequence reads: CASMRDYEAGELFF. As DNA, the CDR3 is TGTGCCAGCATGCGAGACTACGAGGCCGGGGAGCTGTTTTTT.

V is TRBV25-1 and J is TRBJ2-3, with a possible D match to TRBD2 (5 bases). The CDR3 sequence is 13 residues long. CDR1 is MGHDK and CDR2 is SYGVNS in the germline V gene. The V and J ends lost 5 bases and 1 base respectively, with 7 bases between them. The CDR3 DNA follows: TGTGCCAGCAGTAACGGGGGCACAGATACGCAGTATTTT. Protein: CASSNGGTDTQYF.

This clone was observed once. The chain has TRBV5-8 and TRBJ2-7; 8 nucleotides align to TRBD1. CDR3 length: 14 amino acids. Losses at the gene ends were 5 bases for V and 5 bases for J; bases not matched to a gene: 9. Looked up from germline, CDR1 is SGHTS and CDR2 is YDEGEE. The CDR3 DNA reads as TGTGCCAGCAGAACACCAGGGGGCGGGGACGAGCAGTACTTC. Encoded protein: CASRTPGGGDEQYF. Full variable domain (rest looked up from reference TRBV5-8 and TRBJ2-7): EAGVTQSPTHLIKTRGQQATLRCSPISGHTSVYWYQQALGLGLQFLLWYDEGEERNRGNFPPRFSGRQFPNYSSELNVNALELEDSALYLCASRTPGGGDEQYFGPGTRLTVT.

V and J are TRBV5-1 and TRBJ1-2; 10 bases are shared with TRBD1. Germline V CDR1 and CDR2: SGHRS, YFSETQ. Trimming cost V 3 bases and J 8 bases; bases outside gene matches: 7. The length of the CDR3 is 14 residues. The CDR3 protein is CASSSDRGREGYTF. CDR3 sequence (DNA): TGCGCCAGCAGCTCTGACAGGGGGCGGGAGGGCTACACCTTC. The full variable domain, in which reference TRBV5-1 and TRBJ1-2 provide the parts outside the CDR3, is KAGVTQTPRYLIKTRGQQVTLSCSPISGHRSVSWYQQTPGQGLQFLFEYFSETQRNKGNFPGRFSGRQFSNSRSEMNVSTLELGDSALYLCASSSDRGREGYTFGSGTRLTVV.

The rearrangement uses TRBV5-1 and TRBJ1-1; D call uncertain. Germline values: CDR1 SGHRS, CDR2 YFSETQ. This CDR3 comprises 11 residues. V was shortened by 8 bases and J by 2 bases, with 7 bases between the two germline ends. CDR3 residues: CASHRNTEAFF. The CDR3 nucleotides are TGCGCCAGTCACAGAAACACTGAAGCTTTCTTT.

The V call is TRBV19, the J call TRBJ2-6, with D possibly being TRBD2 (5 bases). V lost 6 bases, J lost 1 base, and 13 bases lay in between. Germline V gives CDR1 LNHDA, CDR2 SQIVND (reference sequence). This CDR3 region has 16 residues. The CDR3 loop reads CASRSGFRSGANVLTF. CDR3 bases: TGTGCCAGTAGAAGCGGATTCCGATCTGGGGCCAACGTCCTGACTTTC.

The chain uses TRBV9 and TRBJ2-7, with unresolved D. The germline gives CDR1 SGDLS, CDR2 YYNGEE. V lost 4 bases and J 1 base, leaving 9 bases between the germline ends. The CDR3 contains 13 residues. The CDR3 region is CASSPPQSYEQYF. In nucleotides, the CDR3 is TGTGCCAGCAGCCCGCCCCAGTCCTACGAGCAGTACTTC.

V gene TRBV27 combines with J gene TRBJ2-7; TRBD1 is a possible D gene (6 bases). The V and J ends lost 7 bases and 2 bases respectively, with 21 bases between them. The CDR3 is 16 residues long. Germline V gene data show CDR1 as MNHEY and CDR2 as SMNVEV (reference sequence). CDR3 in DNA: TGTGCCAGCAACCACTTCGGCCCAGGGGCCACCTACGAGCAGTACTTC. It encodes CASNHFGPGATYEQYF.

The chain is built from TRBV11-2 and TRBJ2-7; D unresolved. CDR1 is SGHAT, CDR2 FQNNGV, per germline. The CDR3 extends over 16 amino acids. The V and J ends lost 5 bases and 2 bases respectively, with 19 bases between them. CDR3 sequence (DNA): TGTGCCAGCAGCCCCTCCCGACGGAGCCCTGCCTACGAGCAGTACTTC. Translation: CASSPSRRSPAYEQYF.

V usage is TRBV2 and J usage is TRBJ1-3; no definite D call. V dropped 3 bases and J dropped 4 bases, with 10 bases sitting between them. Germline CDR1 and CDR2: SNHLY and FYNNEI. This CDR3 has 14 amino acids. The CDR3 here is CASSDTGLGNTIYF. The CDR3 DNA sequence: TGTGCCAGCAGTGACACGGGTCTGGGAAACACCATATATTTT.